Included here is one T cell receptor beta chain sequence, with context. Its target is unknown. The data derive from a study of cytomegalovirus exposure and HLA in healthy donors. Study-level background: Falling in the Caucasian-associated ancestry cluster were approximately 86% of some 400 genotyped donors.

V was pared by 1 base and J by 4 bases, with 13 bases between. The length of the CDR3 is 14 residues. Germline assignment: CDR1 GTSNPN and CDR2 SVGIG (reference sequence). The PCR had 60 Vbeta and 13 Jbeta primers. Sequencing was performed with immunoSEQ multiplex PCR; in TCRdb, only in-frame clones are kept and a portion is missing. The table lists about 160,000 clones, roughly 88% of them singletons. Broader study findings: Among TCR beta chains, those listed as cytomegalovirus-associated numbered more than 150. By HLA locus, TCR association rates varied in a later analysis, with DRB1 showing the most and HLA-C the fewest.

What was sequenced was PBMCs. The origin of this receptor is a woman younger than 35 in good health and CMV-seronegative. The V gene is TRBV30, the J gene TRBJ1-2; D is undetermined. DNA of the CDR3: TGTGCCTGGAGTGCACCACTCGGGGTCTATGGCTACACCTTC. Translation gives CAWSAPLGVYGYTF. The entire variable domain, with the rest obtained from reference TRBV30 and TRBJ1-2, is as follows: SQTIHQWPATLVQPVGSPLSLECTVEGTSNPNLYWYRQAAGRGLQLLFYSVGIGQISSEVPQNLSASRPQDRQFILSSKKLLLSDSGFYLCAWSAPLGVYGYTFGSGTRLTVV.